This T cell receptor (beta chain) was captured in a study of cytomegalovirus exposure and HLA in healthy donors. General study findings and limits: In vitro data verified a few CMV-associated chains as specific for CMV antigens. Rare TCR sequences dominated, though some public TCRs recurred in many donors.

Worth noting for this clone: Antigen specificity is unknown.

The PCR had 60 Vbeta and 13 Jbeta primers. Repertoires were generated with immunoSEQ multiplex PCR, while TCRdb's copy carries only in-frame clones and drops some. Seen here are fewer than 100,000 clones, around 73% observed once, and the top ten hold more than 3%. CDR3 length equals 17 residues. J lost 4 bases, V lost 4 bases, and 10 bases had no gene match. CDR1 is MGHRA and CDR2 is YSYEKL in the germline V gene. The rearrangement links TRBV4-1 to TRBJ1-4, with 9 bases fitting TRBD1. Sequencing was performed on PBMCs. The receptor was isolated from a man aged 35-49 years in good health and CMV-seronegative. The CDR3 is CASSRGGTGMVNEKLFF. DNA of the CDR3: TGCGCCAGCAGCCGGGGAGGGACAGGGATGGTTAATGAAAAACTGTTTTTT.